These 25 T cell receptor beta chains share one sample of origin, sequenced in a study of CD8+ T cells in alopecia areata. Sequencing relied on a cDNA template that was reverse transcribed from extracted RNA. Produced via immunoSEQ multiplex PCR; TCRdb's table is partial and in-frame only. The sample shows approximately 180,000 clones, more than 55% of them seen only once. Treatment of the sample: oral pan-JAK inhibitor, 5-10 mg twice daily. Material: CD4+ T cells sorted from blood, obtained around week 50, from a patient treated with tofacitinib. The receptors come from a human donor with alopecia areata.

This clone was picked up a small number of times. This chain connects TRBV29-1 to TRBJ1-5, with 9 bases aligning to TRBD1. The CDR3 is 14 residues long. Germline CDR1 reads SQVTM; CDR2 reads ANQGSEA. J was trimmed by 7 bases and V by 7 bases; bases with no gene match: 11. In nucleotides, the CDR3 is TGCAGCGCATTACAGGGGGCAGCGGGACAGCCCCAGCATTTT. Translated, it gives CSALQGAAGQPQHF.

The rearrangement links TRBV27 to TRBJ2-1; TRBD2 agrees at 9 bases. Germline values: CDR1 MNHEY, CDR2 SMNVEV (reference sequence). The V gene end was trimmed by 1 base and the J gene end by 1 base; junction bases not matched to a gene: 2. The length of the CDR3 is 16 residues. CDR3: CASSLYAGGSYNEQFF. DNA for the CDR3: TGTGCCAGCAGTTTATATGCGGGGGGGTCCTACAATGAGCAGTTCTTC.

This clone has just a few counts. This rearrangement joins TRBV29-1 to TRBJ1-1, with 8 bases fitting TRBD1. In germline, CDR1 is SQVTM, CDR2 ANQGSEA. Germline trimming cut 5 bases from V and 11 bases from J; bases unmatched to any gene: 7. The CDR3 is made up of 11 amino acids. This chain's CDR3 is CSVQGQGSAFF. Here the CDR3 DNA reads TGCAGCGTTCAAGGACAGGGTTCGGCTTTCTTT.

The chain uses TRBV27 and TRBJ1-5; the D gene is possibly TRBD1 (6 bases). This CDR3 comprises 15 residues. The germline CDR1 and CDR2 sequences are MNHEY and SMNVEV (reference sequence). The V end lost 4 bases, the J end lost 4 bases, and 14 bases lay between the germline ends. The CDR3: CASSSTNQGNQPQHF. For the CDR3, the DNA is TGTGCCAGCAGTTCCACCAACCAGGGGAATCAGCCCCAGCATTTT.

V usage is TRBV7-8 and J usage is TRBJ1-1, with D possibly matching TRBD1 (5 bases). Trimming took off 2 bases at V and 3 bases at J, with 10 bases between the two ends. The V gene's germline CDR1 is SGHVS and CDR2 FQNEAQ. This CDR3 has 14 residues. Here the CDR3 reads CASSLLGGDTEAFF. DNA for the CDR3: TGTGCCAGCAGCTTATTGGGGGGGGACACTGAAGCTTTCTTT.

This clone was seen only a few times. The chain is built from TRBV29-1 and TRBJ2-3; 8 nucleotides line up with TRBD1. The CDR3 runs 12 residues. Germline loops: CDR1 SQVTM, CDR2 ANQGSEA. The J segment lost 6 bases and the V segment lost 8 bases, leaving 7 bases of the junction unmatched. In DNA form, the CDR3 reads TGCAGCCAGGACAGGGTTGACGATACGCAGTATTTT. Its translation: CSQDRVDDTQYF.

The chain employs TRBV30 and TRBJ2-5; 8 nucleotides line up with TRBD1. J lost 13 bases, V lost 3 bases, and 13 bases had no gene match. From germline, CDR1 is GTSNPN and CDR2 SVGIG (reference sequence). The CDR3 is 13 residues long. Here the CDR3 DNA reads TGTGCCTGGAGCCCCAACAGGGGGTCGGTGTTGTACTTC. This sequence encodes CAWSPNRGSVLYF.

This clone was recorded once. The rearrangement joins TRBV5-6 to TRBJ2-3, with 7 bases fitting TRBD1. V lost 3 bases, J lost 3 bases, and 10 bases stayed unmatched. This CDR3 has 16 amino acids. In germline, CDR1 is SGHDT, CDR2 YYEEEE. The CDR3 sequence is CASSYLPGQTTDTQYF. The CDR3, as DNA: TGTGCCAGCAGCTACCTTCCGGGACAGACAACAGATACGCAGTATTTT.

The V call is TRBV19, the J call TRBJ1-4; D not resolved. Germline V CDR1 and CDR2: LNHDA, SQIVND (reference sequence). This CDR3 spans 13 amino acids. V lost 8 bases and J 5 bases, leaving 12 bases between the germline ends. CDR3 loop: CASLGRDNEKLFF. In nucleotides, the CDR3 is TGTGCCAGTCTAGGCCGAGACAATGAAAAACTGTTTTTT.

The V call is TRBV30, the J call TRBJ1-2; tentatively, D is TRBD1 (6 bases). Trimming took 1 base from V and 8 from J, leaving 11 bases between them. The germline V gene encodes CDR1 GTSNPN and CDR2 SVGIG (reference sequence). This CDR3 contains 12 residues. In DNA form, the CDR3 reads TGTGCCTGGAGTGCCAGGGGAATAGGCTACACCTTC. Amino acids: CAWSARGIGYTF.

The chain joins TRBV19 to TRBJ2-6, with a tentative D call TRBD2 (6 bases). The germline gives CDR1 LNHDA, CDR2 SQIVND (reference sequence). This CDR3 region has 17 residues. Trimming cost V 9 bases and J 0 bases, with 18 bases left between them. The CDR3 sequence is CASRLGFGGSGANVLTF. The CDR3 DNA follows: TGTGCCAGCAGACTAGGTTTCGGGGGCTCTGGGGCCAACGTCCTGACTTTC.

The chain joins TRBV5-1 to TRBJ2-6; 8 bases line up with TRBD1. Trimming took 4 bases from V and 0 from J; bases not matched to a gene: 9. The CDR3 runs to 18 residues. The germline CDR1 and CDR2 sequences are SGHRS and YFSETQ. The CDR3 region has the DNA TGCGCCAGCAGCCCCCCGGGACAGGCTTCCTCTGGGGCCAACGTCCTGACTTTC. Amino acid sequence: CASSPPGQASSGANVLTF.

This clone was detected only once. This chain joins TRBV4-1 and TRBJ1-2; D gene ambiguous. The CDR3 totals 16 residues. With 0 bases removed from V and 4 bases from J, the gap between germline ends came to 15 bases. Germline V gives CDR1 MGHRA, CDR2 YSYEKL. CDR3 in DNA: TGCGCCAGCAGCCAAGATCACAGTAGGCCCTTCTATGGCTACACCTTC. It encodes CASSQDHSRPFYGYTF.

The chain employs TRBV5-1 and TRBJ2-5, with 9 bases fitting TRBD2. The CDR3 spans 14 residues. Trimming cost V 4 bases and J 4 bases; bases outside gene matches: 5. CDR1 and CDR2 (germline): SGHRS, YFSETQ. In DNA, the CDR3 is TGCGCCAGCAGCCGCGGGGGGGCTACAGAGACCCAGTACTTC. Translated, it gives CASSRGGATETQYF.

This sequence joins TRBV9 and TRBJ1-1; D may be TRBD1 (5 bases). V was trimmed by 2 bases and J by 7 bases, leaving 9 bases between them. The CDR3 sequence is 12 residues long. Looked up from germline, CDR1 is SGDLS and CDR2 is YYNGEE. Here the CDR3 DNA reads TGTGCCAGCAGCGTTAACCAGGGTGAAGCTTTCTTT. Protein product: CASSVNQGEAFF.

The V call is TRBV6-6, the J call TRBJ1-2; no firm D call. Germline loops: CDR1 MNHNY, CDR2 SVGAGI (reference sequence). Trimming removed 2 bases at V and 8 bases at J, with 12 bases between. The CDR3 is 13 residues long. CDR3 residues: CASSYRAERGYTF. The CDR3 DNA sequence: TGTGCCAGCAGTTACAGAGCGGAAAGGGGCTACACCTTC.

V is TRBV6-5 and J is TRBJ1-2; TRBD1 is a possible D gene (5 bases). The V gene lost 7 bases and the J gene lost 8 bases, with 17 bases spanning the gap. The germline gives CDR1 MNHEY, CDR2 SVGAGI. This CDR3 has 13 amino acids. The CDR3 spells CASTPRGLQGYTF. In nucleotides, the CDR3 is TGTGCCAGCACCCCGCGGGGGTTGCAGGGCTACACCTTC.

This clone was found many times. The J gene is TRBJ2-4, the V gene TRBV4-3, with 8 bases identical to TRBD2. CDR1 and CDR2 from the germline V gene are LGHNA and YSLEER. Germline trimming cut 3 bases from V and 9 bases from J; bases unmatched to any gene: 10. The CDR3 covers 15 residues. CDR3 sequence (DNA): TGCGCCAGCAGCCAGGTTGCCGGACTAGCAGGCATTCAGTACTTC. It is translated as CASSQVAGLAGIQYF.

The chain has TRBV5-1 and TRBJ2-1; D remains unclear. The germline CDR1 and CDR2 sequences are SGHRS and YFSETQ. Trimming shortened V by 0 bases and J by 3 bases, and 4 bases separated the two germline ends. The CDR3 totals 13 residues. The CDR3 here is CASSLALYNEQFF. CDR3 DNA sequence: TGCGCCAGCAGCTTGGCCCTCTACAATGAGCAGTTCTTC.

J is TRBJ2-3 and V is TRBV9; 8 bases map to TRBD2. J gave up 2 bases and V 1 base, and 3 bases lay outside the gene matches. The V gene's germline CDR1 is SGDLS and CDR2 YYNGEE. The length of the CDR3 is 15 residues. The CDR3 protein is CASSVTSGPTDTQYF. Written as DNA, the CDR3 is TGTGCCAGCAGCGTAACTAGCGGACCCACAGATACGCAGTATTTT.

The chain links TRBV6-6 to TRBJ1-1, with 7 bases fitting TRBD1. After removal of 10 bases from V and 1 base from J, the junction contained 12 bases not matched to a gene. The CDR3 runs 15 residues. CDR1 is MNHNY, CDR2 SVGAGI, per germline (reference sequence). In nucleotides, the CDR3 is TGTGCCATCCATCGACAGGGTCCTTCGAACACTGAAGCTTTCTTT. Protein sequence: CAIHRQGPSNTEAFF.

The chain carries TRBV14 and TRBJ2-7, with a weak D call TRBD1 (6 bases). Germline loops: CDR1 SGHDN, CDR2 FVKESK. This CDR3 is built from 14 residues. Trimming left V 4 bases short and J 1 base short, with 11 bases between. The CDR3 loop reads CASSPTGSSYEQYF. Written as DNA, the CDR3 is TGTGCCAGCAGCCCGACAGGTTCTTCCTACGAGCAGTACTTC.

The chain is built from TRBV5-4 and TRBJ2-5; D perhaps matches TRBD1 (6 bases). The germline V and J ends were trimmed by 3 bases and 4 bases, with 10 bases remaining between them. This CDR3 contains 13 residues. The germline CDR1 and CDR2 sequences are SGHNT and YYREEE (reference sequence). CDR3 bases: TGTGCCAGCAGCTGGGACATGGCAGAGACCCAGTACTTC. Protein product: CASSWDMAETQYF.

This clone showed up just once. The chain couples TRBV2 to TRBJ1-2; D is unresolved. The CDR3 covers 14 residues. Trimming removed 7 bases at V and 5 bases at J, with 17 bases between. The germline V gene has CDR1 SNHLY and CDR2 FYNNEI. In nucleotides, the CDR3 is TGTGCCAGCATGGTTCAGATGCCTCAATATGGCTACACCTTC. It translates to CASMVQMPQYGYTF.

This clone has a handful of counts. The V and J genes are TRBV6-6 and TRBJ2-7; 12 bases are a match to TRBD1. The CDR3 has 14 amino acids. Germline CDR1 reads MNHNY; CDR2 reads SVGAGI (reference sequence). The V gene end was trimmed by 10 bases and the J gene end by 6 bases; junction bases not matched to a gene: 10. CDR3 DNA sequence: TGTGCCACCAACCTCCGGGACAGGGGGCTCGAGCAGTACTTC. This codes for CATNLRDRGLEQYF.